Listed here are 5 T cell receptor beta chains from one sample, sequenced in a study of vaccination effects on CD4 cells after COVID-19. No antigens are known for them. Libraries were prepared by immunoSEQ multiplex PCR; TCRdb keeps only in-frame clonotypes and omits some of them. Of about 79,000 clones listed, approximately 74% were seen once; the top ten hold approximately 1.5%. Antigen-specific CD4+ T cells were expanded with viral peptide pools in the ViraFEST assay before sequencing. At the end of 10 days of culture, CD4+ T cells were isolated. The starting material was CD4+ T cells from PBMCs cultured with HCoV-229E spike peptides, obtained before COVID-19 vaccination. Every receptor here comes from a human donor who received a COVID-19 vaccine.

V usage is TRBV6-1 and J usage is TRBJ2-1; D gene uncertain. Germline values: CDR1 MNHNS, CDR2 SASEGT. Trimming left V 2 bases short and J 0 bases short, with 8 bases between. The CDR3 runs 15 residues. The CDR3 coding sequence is TGTGCCAGCAGTGAACTCCGGAGCTCCTACAATGAGCAGTTCTTC. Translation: CASSELRSSYNEQFF.

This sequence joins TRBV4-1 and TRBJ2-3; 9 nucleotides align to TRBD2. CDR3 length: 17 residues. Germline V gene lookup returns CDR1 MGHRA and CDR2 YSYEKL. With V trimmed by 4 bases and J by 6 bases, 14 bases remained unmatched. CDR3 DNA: TGCGCCAGCAGCCTCACTATTAGCGGGGGAGTTTTCGATACGCAGTATTTT. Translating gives CASSLTISGGVFDTQYF.

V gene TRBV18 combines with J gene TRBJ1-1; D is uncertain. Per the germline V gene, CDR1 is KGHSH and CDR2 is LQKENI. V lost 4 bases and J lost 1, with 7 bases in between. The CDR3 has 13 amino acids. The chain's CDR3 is CASSLAGNTEAFF. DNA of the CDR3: TGTGCCAGCTCACTGGCAGGGAACACTGAAGCTTTCTTT.

CDR3: CASSLPTGIGGLQETQYF. The CDR3, as DNA: TGTGCCAGCAGCTTACCTACAGGGATCGGGGGGCTCCAAGAGACCCAGTACTTC. The chain couples TRBV7-2 to TRBJ2-5; possibly TRBD2 for D (7 bases). Deletions cut 2 bases from V and 1 base from J, with 20 bases between. The germline gives CDR1 SGHTA, CDR2 FQGNSA. There are 18 residues in the CDR3.

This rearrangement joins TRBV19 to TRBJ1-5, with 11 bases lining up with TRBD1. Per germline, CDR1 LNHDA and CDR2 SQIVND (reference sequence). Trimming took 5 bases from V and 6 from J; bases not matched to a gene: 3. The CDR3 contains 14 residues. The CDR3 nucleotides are TGTGCCAGTAGTCCCGGACAGGGGGCTCAGCCCCAGCATTTT. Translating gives CASSPGQGAQPQHF.